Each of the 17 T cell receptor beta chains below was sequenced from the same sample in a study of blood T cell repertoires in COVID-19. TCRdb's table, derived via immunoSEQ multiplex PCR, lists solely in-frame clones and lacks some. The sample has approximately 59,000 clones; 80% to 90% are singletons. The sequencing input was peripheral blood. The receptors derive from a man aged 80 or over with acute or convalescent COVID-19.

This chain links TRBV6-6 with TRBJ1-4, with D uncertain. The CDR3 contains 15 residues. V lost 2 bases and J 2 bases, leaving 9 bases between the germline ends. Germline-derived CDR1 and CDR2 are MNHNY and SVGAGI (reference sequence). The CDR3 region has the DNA TGTGCCAGCAGTTACAGTGGGGAGACTAATGAAAAACTGTTTTTT. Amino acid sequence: CASSYSGETNEKLFF.

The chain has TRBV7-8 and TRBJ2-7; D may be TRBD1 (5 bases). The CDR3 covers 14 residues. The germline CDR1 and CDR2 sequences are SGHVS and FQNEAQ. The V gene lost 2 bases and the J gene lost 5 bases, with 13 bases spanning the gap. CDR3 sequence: CASSLYSGIDEQYF. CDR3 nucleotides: TGTGCCAGCAGCTTATATTCAGGGATTGACGAGCAGTACTTC.

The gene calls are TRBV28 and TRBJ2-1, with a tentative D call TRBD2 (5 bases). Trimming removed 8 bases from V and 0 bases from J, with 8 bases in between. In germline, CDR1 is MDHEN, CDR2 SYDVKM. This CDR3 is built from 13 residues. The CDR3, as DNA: TGTGCCAGCGGAGCGGACTCCTACAATGAGCAGTTCTTC. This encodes CASGADSYNEQFF.

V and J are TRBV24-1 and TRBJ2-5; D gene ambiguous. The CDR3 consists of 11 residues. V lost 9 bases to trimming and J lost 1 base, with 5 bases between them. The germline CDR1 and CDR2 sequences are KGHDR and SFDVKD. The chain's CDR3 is CATQAQETQYF. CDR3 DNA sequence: TGTGCCACCCAAGCCCAAGAGACCCAGTACTTC.

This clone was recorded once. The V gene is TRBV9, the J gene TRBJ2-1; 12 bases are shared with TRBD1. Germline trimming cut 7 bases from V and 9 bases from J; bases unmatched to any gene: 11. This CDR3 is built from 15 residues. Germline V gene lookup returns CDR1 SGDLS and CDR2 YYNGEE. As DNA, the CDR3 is TGTGCCAGCGGGCCTTTGGGACAGGGGGCAGGTGAGCAGTTCTTC. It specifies CASGPLGQGAGEQFF. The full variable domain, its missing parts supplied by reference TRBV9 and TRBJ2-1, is DSGVTQTPKHLITATGQRVTLRCSPRSGDLSVYWYQQSLDQGLQFLIQYYNGEERAKGNILERFSAQQFPDLHSELNLSSLELGDSALYFCASGPLGQGAGEQFFGPGTRLTVL.

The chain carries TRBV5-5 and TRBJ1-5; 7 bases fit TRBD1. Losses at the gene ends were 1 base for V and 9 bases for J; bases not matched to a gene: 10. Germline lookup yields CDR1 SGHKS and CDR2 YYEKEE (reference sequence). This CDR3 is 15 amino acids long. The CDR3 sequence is CASSLFLAGGVPQHF. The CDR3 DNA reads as TGTGCCAGCAGCTTGTTTTTGGCAGGGGGAGTGCCCCAGCATTTT.

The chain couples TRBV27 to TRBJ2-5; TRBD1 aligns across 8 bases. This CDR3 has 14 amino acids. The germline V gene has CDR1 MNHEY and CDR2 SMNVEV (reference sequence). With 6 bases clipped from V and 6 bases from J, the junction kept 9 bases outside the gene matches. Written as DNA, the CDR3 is TGTGCCAGCAGGATGGGACAGGATGGGAAGACCCAGTACTTC. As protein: CASRMGQDGKTQYF.

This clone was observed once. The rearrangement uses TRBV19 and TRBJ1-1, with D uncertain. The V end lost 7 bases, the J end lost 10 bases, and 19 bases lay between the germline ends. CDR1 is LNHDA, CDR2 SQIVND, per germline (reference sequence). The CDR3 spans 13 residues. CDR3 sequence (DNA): TGTGCCAGTACCTCCCGGGTCGGGGAAGGAGCTTTCTTT. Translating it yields CASTSRVGEGAFF.

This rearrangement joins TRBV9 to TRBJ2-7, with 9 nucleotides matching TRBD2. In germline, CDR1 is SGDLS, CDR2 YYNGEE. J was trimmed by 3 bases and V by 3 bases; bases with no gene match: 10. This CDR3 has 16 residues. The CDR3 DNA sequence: TGTGCCAGCAGCGCCGGGACTAGCTTTGGAGACTACGAGCAGTACTTC. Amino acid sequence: CASSAGTSFGDYEQYF. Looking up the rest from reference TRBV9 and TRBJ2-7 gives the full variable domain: DSGVTQTPKHLITATGQRVTLRCSPRSGDLSVYWYQQSLDQGLQFLIQYYNGEERAKGNILERFSAQQFPDLHSELNLSSLELGDSALYFCASSAGTSFGDYEQYFGPGTRLTVT.

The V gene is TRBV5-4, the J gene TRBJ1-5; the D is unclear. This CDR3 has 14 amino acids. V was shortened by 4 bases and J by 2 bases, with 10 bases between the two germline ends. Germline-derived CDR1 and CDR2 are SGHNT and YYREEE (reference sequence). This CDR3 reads CASSAGPGNQPQHF. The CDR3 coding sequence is TGTGCCAGCAGCGCGGGTCCGGGCAATCAGCCCCAGCATTTT.

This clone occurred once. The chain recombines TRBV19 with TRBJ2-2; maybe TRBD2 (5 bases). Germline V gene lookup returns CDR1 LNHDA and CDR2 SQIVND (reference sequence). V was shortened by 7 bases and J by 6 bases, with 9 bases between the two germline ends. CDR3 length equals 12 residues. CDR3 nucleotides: TGTGCCAGTAAGCTGGGAGCCGGGGAGCTGTTTTTT. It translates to CASKLGAGELFF.

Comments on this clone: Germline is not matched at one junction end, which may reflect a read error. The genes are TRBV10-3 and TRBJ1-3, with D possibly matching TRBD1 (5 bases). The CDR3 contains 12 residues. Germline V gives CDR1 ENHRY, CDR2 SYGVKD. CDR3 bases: TGTGCCATCAGTGAGTCTGGGGCCATCTCGCATTTT. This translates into CAISESGAISHF.

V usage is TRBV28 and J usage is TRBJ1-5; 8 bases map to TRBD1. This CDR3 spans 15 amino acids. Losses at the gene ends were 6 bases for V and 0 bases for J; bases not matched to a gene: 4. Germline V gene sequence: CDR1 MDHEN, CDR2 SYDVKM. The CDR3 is CASRPQGASNQPQHF. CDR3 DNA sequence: TGTGCCAGCAGACCTCAGGGGGCTAGCAATCAGCCCCAGCATTTT. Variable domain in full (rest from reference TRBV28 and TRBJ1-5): DVKVTQSSRYLVKRTGEKVFLECVQDMDHENMFWYRQDPGLGLRLIYFSYDVKMKEKGDIPEGYSVSREKKERFSLILESASTNQTSMYLCASRPQGASNQPQHFGDGTRLSIL.

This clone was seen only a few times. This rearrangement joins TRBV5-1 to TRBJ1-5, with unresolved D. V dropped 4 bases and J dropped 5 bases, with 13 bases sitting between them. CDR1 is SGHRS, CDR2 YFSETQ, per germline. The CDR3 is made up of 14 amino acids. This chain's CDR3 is CASSGGFGDQPQHF. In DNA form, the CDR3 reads TGCGCCAGCAGCGGTGGCTTCGGGGATCAGCCCCAGCATTTT.

The DNA of the CDR3 is TGTGCCAGCAGTTTACAGGTGAACACTGAAGCTTTCTTT. As protein: CASSLQVNTEAFF. The rearrangement uses TRBV12-3 or TRBV12-4 and TRBJ1-1; the D is unclear. This CDR3 region has 13 residues. Trimming removed 2 bases at V and 0 bases at J, with 4 bases between.

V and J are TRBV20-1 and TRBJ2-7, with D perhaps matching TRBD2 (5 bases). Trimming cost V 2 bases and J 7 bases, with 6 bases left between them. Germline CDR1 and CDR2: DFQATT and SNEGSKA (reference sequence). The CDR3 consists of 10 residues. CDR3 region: CSARRGEQYF. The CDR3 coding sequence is TGCAGTGCTAGAAGAGGGGAGCAGTACTTC.

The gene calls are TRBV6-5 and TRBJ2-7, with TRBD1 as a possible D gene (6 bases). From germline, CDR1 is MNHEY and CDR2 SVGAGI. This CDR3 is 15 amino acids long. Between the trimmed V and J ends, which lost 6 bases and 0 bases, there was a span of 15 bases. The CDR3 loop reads CASSLGQFSSYEQYF. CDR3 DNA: TGTGCCAGCAGCCTCGGACAGTTTAGCTCCTACGAGCAGTACTTC.